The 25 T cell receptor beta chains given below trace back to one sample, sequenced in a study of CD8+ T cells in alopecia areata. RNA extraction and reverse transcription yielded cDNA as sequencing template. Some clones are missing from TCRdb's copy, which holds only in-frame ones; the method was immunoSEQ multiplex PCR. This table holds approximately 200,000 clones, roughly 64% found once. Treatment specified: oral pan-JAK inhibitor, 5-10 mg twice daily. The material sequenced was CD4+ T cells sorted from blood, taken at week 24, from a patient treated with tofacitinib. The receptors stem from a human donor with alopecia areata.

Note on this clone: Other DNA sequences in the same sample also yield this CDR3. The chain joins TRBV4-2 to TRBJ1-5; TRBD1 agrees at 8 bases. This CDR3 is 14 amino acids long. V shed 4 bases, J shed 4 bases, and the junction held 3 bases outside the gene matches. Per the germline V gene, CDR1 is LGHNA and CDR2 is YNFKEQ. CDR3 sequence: CASSPDRGNQPQHF. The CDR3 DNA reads TGTGCCAGCAGCCCAGACAGGGGAAATCAGCCCCAGCATTTT.

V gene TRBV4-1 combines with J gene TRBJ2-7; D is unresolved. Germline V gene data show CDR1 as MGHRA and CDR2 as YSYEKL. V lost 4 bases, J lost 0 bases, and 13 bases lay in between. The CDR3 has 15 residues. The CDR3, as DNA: TGCGCCAGCAGCCGTGACCGCGGAGCCTCCTACGAGCAGTACTTC. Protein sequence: CASSRDRGASYEQYF.

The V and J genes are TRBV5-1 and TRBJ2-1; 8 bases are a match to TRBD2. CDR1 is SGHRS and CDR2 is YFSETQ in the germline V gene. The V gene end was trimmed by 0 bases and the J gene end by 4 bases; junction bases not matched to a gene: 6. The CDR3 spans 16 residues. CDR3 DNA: TGCGCCAGCAGCTTGGAAGTCGGGAGGGGGTACAATGAGCAGTTCTTC. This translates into CASSLEVGRGYNEQFF. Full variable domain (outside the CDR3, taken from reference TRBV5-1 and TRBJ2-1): KAGVTQTPRYLIKTRGQQVTLSCSPISGHRSVSWYQQTPGQGLQFLFEYFSETQRNKGNFPGRFSGRQFSNSRSEMNVSTLELGDSALYLCASSLEVGRGYNEQFFGPGTRLTVL.

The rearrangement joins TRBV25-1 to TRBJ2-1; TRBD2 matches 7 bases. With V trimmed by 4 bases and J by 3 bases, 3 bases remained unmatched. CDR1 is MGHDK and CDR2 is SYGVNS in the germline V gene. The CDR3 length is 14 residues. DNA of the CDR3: TGTGCCAGCAGTGGAGCGGGGCACTACAATGAGCAGTTCTTC. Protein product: CASSGAGHYNEQFF.

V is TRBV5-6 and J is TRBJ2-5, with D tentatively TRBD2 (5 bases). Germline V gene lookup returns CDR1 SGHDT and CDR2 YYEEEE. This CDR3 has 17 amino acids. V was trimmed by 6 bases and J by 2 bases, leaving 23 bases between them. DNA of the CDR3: TGTGCCAGCATCCCCCTGGTCCTCAGCGGACGGCAAGAGACCCAGTACTTC. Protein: CASIPLVLSGRQETQYF.

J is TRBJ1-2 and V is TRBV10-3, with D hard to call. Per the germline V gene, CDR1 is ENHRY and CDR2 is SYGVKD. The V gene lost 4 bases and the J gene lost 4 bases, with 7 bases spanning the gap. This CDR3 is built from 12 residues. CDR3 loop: CAISVTAYGYTF. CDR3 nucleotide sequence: TGTGCCATCAGTGTAACGGCCTATGGCTACACCTTC.

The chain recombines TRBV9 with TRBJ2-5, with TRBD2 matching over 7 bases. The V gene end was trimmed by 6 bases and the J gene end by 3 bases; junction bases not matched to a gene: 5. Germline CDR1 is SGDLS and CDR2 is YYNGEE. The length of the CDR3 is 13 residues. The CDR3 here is CASNFAGEETQYF. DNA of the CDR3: TGTGCCAGCAACTTTGCGGGAGAAGAGACCCAGTACTTC.

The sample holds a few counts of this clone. The CDR3 sequence: CSVRDVNTEAFF. The CDR3 DNA follows: TGCAGCGTTCGGGACGTGAACACTGAAGCTTTCTTT. The chain joins TRBV29-1 to TRBJ1-1; a possible D gene is TRBD1 (5 bases). V lost 5 bases to trimming and J lost 0 bases, with 7 bases between them. The CDR3 spans 12 residues. CDR1 SQVTM and CDR2 ANQGSEA come from the germline V gene.

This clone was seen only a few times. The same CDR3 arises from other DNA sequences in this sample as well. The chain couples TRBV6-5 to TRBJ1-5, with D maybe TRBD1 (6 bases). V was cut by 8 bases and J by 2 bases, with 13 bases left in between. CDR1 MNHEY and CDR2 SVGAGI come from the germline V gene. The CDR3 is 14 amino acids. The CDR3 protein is CASSSRQGNQPQHF. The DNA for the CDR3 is TGTGCCAGCTCCTCACGACAGGGCAATCAGCCCCAGCATTTT.

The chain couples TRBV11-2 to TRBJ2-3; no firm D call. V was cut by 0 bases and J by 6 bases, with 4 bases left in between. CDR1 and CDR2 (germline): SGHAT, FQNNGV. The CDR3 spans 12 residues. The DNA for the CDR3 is TGTGCCAGCAGCTTAGATCGGGATACGCAGTATTTT. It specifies CASSLDRDTQYF.

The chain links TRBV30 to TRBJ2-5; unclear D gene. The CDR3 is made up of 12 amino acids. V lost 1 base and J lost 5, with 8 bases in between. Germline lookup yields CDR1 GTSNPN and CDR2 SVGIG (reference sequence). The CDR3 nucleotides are TGTGCCTGGAGTGAGACGGCGGAGACCCAGTACTTC. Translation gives CAWSETAETQYF.

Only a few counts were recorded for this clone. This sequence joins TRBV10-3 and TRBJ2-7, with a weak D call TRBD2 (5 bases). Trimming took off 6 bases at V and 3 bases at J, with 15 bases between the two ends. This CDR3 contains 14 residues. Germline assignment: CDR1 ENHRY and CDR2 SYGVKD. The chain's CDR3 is CAIRDGEYYYEQYF. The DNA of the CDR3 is TGTGCCATCAGGGACGGGGAATACTACTACGAGCAGTACTTC.

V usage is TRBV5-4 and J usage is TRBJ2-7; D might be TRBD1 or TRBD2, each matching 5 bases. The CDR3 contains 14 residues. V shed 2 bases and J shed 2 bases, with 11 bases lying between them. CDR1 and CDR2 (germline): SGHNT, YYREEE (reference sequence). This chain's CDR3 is CASSFSGPTYEQYF. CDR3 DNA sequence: TGTGCCAGCAGCTTCTCGGGGCCTACCTACGAGCAGTACTTC.

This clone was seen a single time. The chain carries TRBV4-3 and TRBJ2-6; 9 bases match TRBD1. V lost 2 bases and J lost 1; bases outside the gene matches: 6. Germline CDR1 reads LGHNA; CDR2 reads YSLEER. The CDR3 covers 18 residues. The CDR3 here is CASSQLYRGRSGANVLTF. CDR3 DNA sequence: TGCGCCAGCAGCCAACTATACAGGGGGCGATCTGGGGCCAACGTCCTGACTTTC.

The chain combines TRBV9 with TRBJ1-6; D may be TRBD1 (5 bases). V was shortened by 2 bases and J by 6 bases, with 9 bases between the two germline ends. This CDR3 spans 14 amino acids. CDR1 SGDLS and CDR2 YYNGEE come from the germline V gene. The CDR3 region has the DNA TGTGCCAGCAGCGTGACAGACTCTAATTCACCCCTCCACTTT. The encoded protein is CASSVTDSNSPLHF.

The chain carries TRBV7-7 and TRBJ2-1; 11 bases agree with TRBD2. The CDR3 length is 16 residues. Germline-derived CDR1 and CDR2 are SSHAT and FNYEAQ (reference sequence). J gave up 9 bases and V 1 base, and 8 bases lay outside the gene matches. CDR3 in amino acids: CASSLVSSGGASEQFF. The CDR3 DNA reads TGTGCCAGCAGCTTAGTGAGTAGCGGGGGGGCGAGTGAGCAGTTCTTC.

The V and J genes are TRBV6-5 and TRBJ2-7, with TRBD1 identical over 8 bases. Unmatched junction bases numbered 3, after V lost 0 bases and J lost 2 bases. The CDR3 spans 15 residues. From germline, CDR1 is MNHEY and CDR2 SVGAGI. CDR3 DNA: TGTGCCAGCAGTTACTCGGACAGGGAAACCTACGAGCAGTACTTC. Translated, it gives CASSYSDRETYEQYF.

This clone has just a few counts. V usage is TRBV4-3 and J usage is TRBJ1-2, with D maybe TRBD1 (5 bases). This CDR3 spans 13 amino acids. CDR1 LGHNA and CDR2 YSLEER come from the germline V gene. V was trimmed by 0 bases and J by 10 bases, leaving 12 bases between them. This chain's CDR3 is CASSQEGVGFYTF. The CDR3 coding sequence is TGCGCCAGCAGCCAAGAAGGGGTAGGGTTCTACACCTTC.

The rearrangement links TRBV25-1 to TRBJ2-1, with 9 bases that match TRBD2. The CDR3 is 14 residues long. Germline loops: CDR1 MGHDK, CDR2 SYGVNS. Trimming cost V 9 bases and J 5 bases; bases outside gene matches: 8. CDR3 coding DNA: TGTGCCAGTATAAGCGGGAGGACAAACAATGAGCAGTTCTTC. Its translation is CASISGRTNNEQFF.

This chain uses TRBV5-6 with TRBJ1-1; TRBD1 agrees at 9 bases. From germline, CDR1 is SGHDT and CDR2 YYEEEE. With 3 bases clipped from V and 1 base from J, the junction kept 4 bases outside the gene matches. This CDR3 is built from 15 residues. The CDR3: CASSWRDRANTEAFF. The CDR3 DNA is TGTGCCAGCAGCTGGAGGGACAGGGCGAACACTGAAGCTTTCTTT.

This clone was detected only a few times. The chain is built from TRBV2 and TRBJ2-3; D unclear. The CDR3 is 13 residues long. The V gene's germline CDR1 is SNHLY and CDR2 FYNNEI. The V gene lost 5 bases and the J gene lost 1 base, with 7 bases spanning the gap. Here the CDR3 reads CASSPVGTDTQYF. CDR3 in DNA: TGTGCCAGCAGTCCGGTGGGCACAGATACGCAGTATTTT.

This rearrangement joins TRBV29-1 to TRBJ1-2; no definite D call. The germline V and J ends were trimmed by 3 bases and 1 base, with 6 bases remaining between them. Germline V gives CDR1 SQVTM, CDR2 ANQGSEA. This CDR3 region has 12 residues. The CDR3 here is CSVDVSNYGYTF. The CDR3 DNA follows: TGCAGCGTTGATGTCAGTAACTATGGCTACACCTTC.

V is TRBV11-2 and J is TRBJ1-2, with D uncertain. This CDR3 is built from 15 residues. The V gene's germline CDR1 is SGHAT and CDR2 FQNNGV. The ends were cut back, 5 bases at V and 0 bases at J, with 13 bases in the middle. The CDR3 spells CASSLGKGSNYGYTF. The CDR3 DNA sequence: TGTGCCAGCAGCCTGGGAAAGGGTTCTAACTATGGCTACACCTTC.

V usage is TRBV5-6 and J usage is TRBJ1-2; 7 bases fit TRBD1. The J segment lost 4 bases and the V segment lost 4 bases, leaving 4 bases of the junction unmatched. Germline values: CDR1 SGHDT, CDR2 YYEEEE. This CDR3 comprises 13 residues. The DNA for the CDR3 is TGTGCCAGCAGCCAAGGGACAGCCTATGGCTACACCTTC. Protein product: CASSQGTAYGYTF.

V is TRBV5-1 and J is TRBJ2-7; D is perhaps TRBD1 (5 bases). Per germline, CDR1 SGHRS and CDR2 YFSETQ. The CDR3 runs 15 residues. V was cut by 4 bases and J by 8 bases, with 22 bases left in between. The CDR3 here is CASSPKVGDSKQQYF. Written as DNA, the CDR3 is TGCGCCAGCAGCCCAAAGGTAGGGGATTCTAAACAGCAGTACTTC.